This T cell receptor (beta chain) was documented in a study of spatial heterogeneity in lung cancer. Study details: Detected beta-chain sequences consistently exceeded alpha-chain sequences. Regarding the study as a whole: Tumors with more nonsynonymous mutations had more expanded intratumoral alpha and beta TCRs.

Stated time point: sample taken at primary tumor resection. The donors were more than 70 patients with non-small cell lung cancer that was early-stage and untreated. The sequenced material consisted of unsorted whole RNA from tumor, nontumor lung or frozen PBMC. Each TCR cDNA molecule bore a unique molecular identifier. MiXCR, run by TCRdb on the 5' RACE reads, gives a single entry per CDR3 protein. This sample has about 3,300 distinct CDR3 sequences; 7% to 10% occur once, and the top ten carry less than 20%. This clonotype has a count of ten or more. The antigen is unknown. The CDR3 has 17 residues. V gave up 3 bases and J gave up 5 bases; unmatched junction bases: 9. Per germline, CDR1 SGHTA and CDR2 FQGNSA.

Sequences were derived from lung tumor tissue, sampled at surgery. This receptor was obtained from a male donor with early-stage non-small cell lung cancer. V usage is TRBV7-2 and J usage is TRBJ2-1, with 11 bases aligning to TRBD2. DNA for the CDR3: TGTGCCAGCAGCTTGGACCGACTAGCGGGGCCCCACAATGAGCAGTTCTTC. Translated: CASSLDRLAGPHNEQFF.